The 21 T cell receptor beta chains in this list originate from one sample, sequenced in a study of blood T cell repertoires in COVID-19. Profiled with immunoSEQ multiplex PCR; TCRdb holds only in-frame clones, not every one. The table records around 46,000 clones, over 75% of them present only once. The sequenced sample was peripheral blood. These receptors all stem from a woman older than 75 with COVID-19, enrolled during active disease.

This clone has just a few counts. The rearrangement uses TRBV5-1 and TRBJ2-3; the D gene is possibly TRBD1 (6 bases). V shed 0 bases and J shed 4 bases, with 18 bases lying between them. The CDR3 loop spans 17 amino acids. Germline-derived CDR1 and CDR2 are SGHRS and YFSETQ. Written as DNA, the CDR3 is TGCGCCAGCAGCTTGGTTCCGGCAGGGGATTTCCCAGATACGCAGTATTTT. It is translated as CASSLVPAGDFPDTQYF. The complete variable domain, with remaining parts taken from reference TRBV5-1 and TRBJ2-3, reads KAGVTQTPRYLIKTRGQQVTLSCSPISGHRSVSWYQQTPGQGLQFLFEYFSETQRNKGNFPGRFSGRQFSNSRSEMNVSTLELGDSALYLCASSLVPAGDFPDTQYFGPGTRLTVL.

The chain uses TRBV3-1 (or the pseudogene TRBV3-2) and TRBJ2-2, with a possible D match to TRBD2 (5 bases). Trimming cost V 8 bases and J 1 base, with 8 bases left between them. Per germline, CDR1 LGHDT and CDR2 YNNKEL (reference sequence). This CDR3 has 13 amino acids. CDR3: CASRAGNTGELFF. The CDR3 coding sequence is TGTGCCAGCCGGGCGGGGAACACCGGGGAGCTGTTTTTT.

The chain employs TRBV6-2 or TRBV6-3 and TRBJ1-3, with 9 bases fitting TRBD1. The germline gives CDR1 MNHEY, CDR2 SVGEGT. This CDR3 spans 16 amino acids. The V segment lost 5 bases and the J segment 4 bases; nucleotides outside the gene matches: 9. The CDR3 DNA follows: TGTGCCAGCAGTAAAATAAGGACAGGGGCCGGAAACACCATATATTTT. Encoded protein: CASSKIRTGAGNTIYF.

This clone was counted a single time. The chain uses TRBV4-3 and TRBJ2-1, with 10 bases aligning to TRBD2. The CDR3 is 15 residues long. Trimming removed 2 bases from V and 6 bases from J; junction bases left unmatched: 4. Per the germline V gene, CDR1 is LGHNA and CDR2 is YSLEER. The CDR3 DNA reads as TGCGCCAGCAGCCAATCTCTAGCGGGAGCCAATGAGCAGTTCTTC. The encoded protein is CASSQSLAGANEQFF.

The V gene is TRBV5-1, the J gene TRBJ2-7; 7 nucleotides agree with TRBD1. The CDR3 runs to 14 residues. The V and J ends lost 0 bases and 3 bases, in that order; junction bases with no gene match: 3. Per germline, CDR1 SGHRS and CDR2 YFSETQ. CDR3 DNA: TGCGCCAGCAGCTTGGGGGGACAGAGCTACGAGCAGTACTTC. Protein product: CASSLGGQSYEQYF.

The chain joins TRBV28 to TRBJ1-2; D gene ambiguous. CDR3 length equals 13 residues. The ends were cut back, 2 bases at V and 2 bases at J, with 6 bases in the middle. The germline CDR1 and CDR2 sequences are MDHEN and SYDVKM. DNA of the CDR3: TGTGCCAGCAGTTTACCACGGAACTATGGCTACACCTTC. Translating it yields CASSLPRNYGYTF.

The V and J genes are TRBV9 and TRBJ2-1; maybe TRBD2 (6 bases). This CDR3 is 16 amino acids long. In germline, CDR1 is SGDLS, CDR2 YYNGEE. Trimming cost V 9 bases and J 0 bases, with 19 bases left between them. CDR3 residues: CANVPRGLNSYNEQFF. DNA for the CDR3: TGTGCCAACGTCCCGAGGGGACTTAACTCCTACAATGAGCAGTTCTTC.

The chain links TRBV5-1 to TRBJ1-6, with 7 bases matching TRBD1. This CDR3 spans 16 amino acids. V trimming: 2 bases; J trimming: 8 bases; junction bases outside the gene matches: 10. The germline V gene has CDR1 SGHRS and CDR2 YFSETQ. DNA for the CDR3: TGCGCCAGCAGCTTCCTCGGACAGGCAAGAGATTCACCCCTCCACTTT. Residues: CASSFLGQARDSPLHF.

This clone was seen once. For the CDR3, the DNA is TGTGCCAGCAGTCAGGGGCCCTTTCAGACCCAGTACTTC. It encodes CASSQGPFQTQYF. This chain links TRBV6-2 or TRBV6-3 with TRBJ2-5, with D perhaps matching TRBD1 (6 bases). V was shortened by 5 bases and J by 6 bases, with 13 bases between the two germline ends. The CDR3 sequence is 13 residues long. Germline CDR1 MNHEY, CDR2 SVGEGT.

This clone was found a few times. Written as DNA, the CDR3 is TGTGCCAGCAGCAAATCTATCGGGACAGGGGGCCCGGATACGCAGTATTTT. This codes for CASSKSIGTGGPDTQYF. The chain links TRBV5-4 to TRBJ2-3; TRBD1 agrees at 12 bases. The CDR3 has 17 residues. Per the germline V gene, CDR1 is SGHNT and CDR2 is YYREEE (reference sequence). Trimming at V came to 4 bases and at J to 6 bases, leaving 12 bases not matched to a gene. Complete variable domain (other parts from reference TRBV5-4 and TRBJ2-3): ETGVTQSPTHLIKTRGQQVTLRCSSQSGHNTVSWYQQALGQGPQFIFQYYREEENGRGNFPPRFSGLQFPNYSSELNVNALELDDSALYLCASSKSIGTGGPDTQYFGPGTRLTVL.

V is TRBV2 and J is TRBJ2-5; 11 bases align to TRBD1. Looked up from germline, CDR1 is SNHLY and CDR2 is FYNNEI. V was pared by 7 bases and J by 7 bases, with 17 bases of the junction left unmatched. This CDR3 has 17 residues. The CDR3 DNA follows: TGTGCCAGCACCCCCGGGTGGAGGACAGGGGGCAGGGTGACCCAGTACTTC. Translated: CASTPGWRTGGRVTQYF.

The chain is built from TRBV5-6 and TRBJ2-3; TRBD2 is a possible D gene (5 bases). CDR3 length: 14 residues. V was trimmed by 1 base and J by 3 bases, leaving 9 bases between them. Germline V CDR1 and CDR2: SGHDT, YYEEEE. The CDR3 DNA follows: TGTGCCAGCAGCTTGTACGGGGTAACAGATACGCAGTATTTT. Its protein is CASSLYGVTDTQYF.

The CDR3 DNA sequence: TGTGCCAGCAGTGAACAGGCAACTAATGAAAAACTGTTTTTT. Its protein product is CASSEQATNEKLFF. The V and J genes are TRBV9 and TRBJ1-4; D might be TRBD1 (5 bases). V lost 5 bases to trimming and J lost 0 bases, with 8 bases between them. The CDR3 length is 14 residues. CDR1 and CDR2 from the germline V gene are SGDLS and YYNGEE.

The sample holds a few counts of this clone. V and J are TRBV7-2 and TRBJ1-5, with 7 bases aligning to TRBD1. This CDR3 is 14 amino acids long. From germline, CDR1 is SGHTA and CDR2 FQGNSA. V gave up 0 bases and J gave up 7 bases; unmatched junction bases: 3. The CDR3 here is CASSLATGEQPQHF. The CDR3 coding sequence is TGTGCCAGCAGCTTAGCCACAGGGGAGCAGCCCCAGCATTTT.

V is TRBV11-2 and J is TRBJ2-5; TRBD2 aligns across 9 bases. Germline V gives CDR1 SGHAT, CDR2 FQNNGV. J lost 1 base, V lost 1 base, and 10 bases had no gene match. The CDR3 consists of 18 residues. CDR3: CASSLGFSTSGFQETQYF. As DNA, the CDR3 is TGTGCCAGCAGCTTAGGGTTCTCGACTAGCGGTTTCCAAGAGACCCAGTACTTC.

The J gene is TRBJ2-3, the V gene TRBV5-1; no reliable D call. V was shortened by 3 bases and J by 2 bases, with 4 bases between the two germline ends. CDR1 and CDR2 (germline): SGHRS, YFSETQ. This CDR3 region has 12 residues. The CDR3 sequence: CASSSNTDTQYF. As DNA, the CDR3 is TGCGCCAGCAGCTCCAACACAGATACGCAGTATTTT.

The chain couples TRBV6-1 to TRBJ2-7; TRBD2 is a possible D gene (6 bases). Germline values: CDR1 MNHNS, CDR2 SASEGT. This CDR3 comprises 14 residues. Trimming left V 1 base short and J 4 bases short, with 11 bases between. The CDR3 sequence is CASSEGSSVYEQYF. For the CDR3, the DNA is TGTGCCAGCAGTGAAGGGTCTAGCGTATACGAGCAGTACTTC.

The V and J genes are TRBV18 and TRBJ2-2, with TRBD1 as a possible D gene (5 bases). Per germline, CDR1 KGHSH and CDR2 LQKENI. There are 14 residues in the CDR3. V lost 3 bases and J lost 3, with 8 bases in between. The CDR3 spells CASSPSGHTGELFF. The CDR3 DNA sequence: TGTGCCAGCTCACCGTCAGGGCACACCGGGGAGCTGTTTTTT.

This clone is a singleton in its sample. At one of its ends the junction is not consistent with the germline gene, which may arise from a read error. The chain joins TRBV9 to TRBJ1-3; no firm D call. CDR3 length: 15 amino acids. CDR1 is SGDLS, CDR2 YYNGEE, per germline. The CDR3 loop reads CASSVGPLRGDTIYF. The CDR3, as DNA: TGTGCCAGCAGCGTAGGACCACTCCGTGGAGACACCATATATTTT.

The chain combines TRBV23-1 with TRBJ1-5, with D unclear. TRBV23-1 is labeled an ORF, and its function is uncertain. V was trimmed by 0 bases and J by 3 bases, leaving 12 bases between them. This CDR3 comprises 16 residues. The CDR3 DNA reads as TGCGCCAGCAGTCAATCGTTAGCGCGGATCAATCAGCCCCAGCATTTT. It encodes CASSQSLARINQPQHF.

The genes are TRBV18 and TRBJ1-2; 8 bases are shared with TRBD1. J lost 8 bases, V lost 1 base, and 6 bases had no gene match. The CDR3 is 14 residues long. Germline V lookup: CDR1 KGHSH, CDR2 LQKENI. The CDR3 is CASSPLDRVRGYTF. CDR3 in DNA: TGTGCCAGCTCACCACTGGACAGGGTGAGGGGCTACACCTTC.